This T cell receptor (beta chain) was found in a study of OX40 agonist ivuxolimab in advanced cancers. Study-level background: Patients with hepatocellular carcinoma, melanoma, renal cell or head and neck cancer made up the dose-escalation patients. Overall study findings and caveats: Antigens targeted by the expanded peripheral T cells were not determined. Within 6 weeks, CD4+ and CD8+ blood T cells expanded clonally at 0.1 to 3.0 mg/kg.

On this clone itself: What it recognizes is unknown.

Method: immunoSEQ multiplex PCR; TCRdb's copy keeps in-frame clones and lacks some. Of tens of thousands of clones listed, 80% to 90% were seen once; the top ten hold less than 2.5%. The CDR3 length is 13 residues. Germline V gives CDR1 LNHNV, CDR2 YYDKDF (reference sequence). V was shortened by 0 bases and J by 4 bases, with 4 bases between the two germline ends. The sequences come from CD4+ or CD8+ T cells sorted from blood, collected in a trial of the OX40 agonist ivuxolimab. This chain uses TRBV15 with TRBJ1-5; no clear D. The receptor was isolated from an adult with an advanced solid tumor such as melanoma, head and neck, liver or kidney cancer. DNA for the CDR3: TGTGCCACCAGCAGAGAGAAGAATCAGCCCCAGCATTTT. Its translation: CATSREKNQPQHF.